This T cell receptor beta chain appears in the sequencing data of a study of shared clonotypes between healthy human individuals. Trimming removed 4 bases at V and 4 bases at J, with 23 bases between. Per germline, CDR1 SGHRS and CDR2 YFSETQ. CDR3 length equals 18 residues. Deep was the level at which the assay was run. The repertoire was sequenced with immunoSEQ multiplex PCR; TCRdb's copy has only in-frame clones and lacks some. The profile shows millions of clones, approximately 95% of them singletons. Overall study results and limits: Generally, estimated richness proved larger in naive subsets than it did in memory subsets.

With regard to this clone: Its specificity is not known.

The CD4+ fraction was divided into a CD45RA+ naive subset and a CD45RA-negative memory subset. This receptor was obtained from a young man in good health. The sample comprised naive CD4+ T cells sorted from blood. Indicated subset: CD45RA+ positively selected. The rearrangement uses TRBV5-1 and TRBJ2-2; a possible D gene is TRBD2 (5 bases). The CDR3 reads CASSSNPPGKTSTGELFF. CDR3 bases: TGCGCCAGCAGCAGTAATCCACCGGGAAAAACAAGCACCGGGGAGCTGTTTTTT.